The rows below give T cell receptor beta chains drawn from one sample of a study of T-cell memory formation after mild COVID-19. Each CDR3 protein gets one entry after TCRdb re-called the 5' RACE reads with MiXCR. The table shows a few hundred thousand distinct CDR3 sequences, with roughly 21% occurring only once. The specimen was PBMCs or a T cell subset sorted from them (not recorded which). Receptors were obtained from an adult woman who had mild COVID-19 (a few samples of this study predate the infection). Cell type and time point are not known. The CDR3 runs from the conserved cysteine through the conserved F or W. Each record gives: CDR3 length, clone size, D gene, V gene, J gene, CDR3 DNA, CDR3 protein. The D gene is left open where the match is weak. Where a row states a size, it is once, few, many or the class of an expanded clone; other rows omit it.

cdr3_length: 14
clone_size: few
d_call: .
v_call: TRBV2
j_call: TRBJ2-7
cdr3_nt: TGTGCCAGCAGCTTGAGGGTAGTCTCCTACGAGCAGTACTTC
cdr3_aa: CASSLRVVSYEQYF

cdr3_length: 16
clone_size: .
d_call: .
v_call: TRBV24-1
j_call: TRBJ2-2
cdr3_nt: TGTGCCACCAGTGACTTTACTGTGGGGGACATCGGGGAGCTGTTTTTT
cdr3_aa: CATSDFTVGDIGELFF

cdr3_length: 19
clone_size: .
d_call: .
v_call: TRBV5-1
j_call: TRBJ2-1
cdr3_nt: TGCGCCAGCAGCCCTAGACCAACCGTTTATAGCTTATCCTACAATGAGCAGTTCTTC
cdr3_aa: CASSPRPTVYSLSYNEQFF

cdr3_length: 16
clone_size: .
d_call: TRBD1
v_call: TRBV6-6
j_call: TRBJ1-1
cdr3_nt: TGTGCCAGCAGCTTACTTACAGGGGGGCCGGGGCGTGAAGCTTTCTTT
cdr3_aa: CASSLLTGGPGREAFF

cdr3_length: 18
clone_size: .
d_call: TRBD1
v_call: TRBV27
j_call: TRBJ1-5
cdr3_nt: TGTGCCAGCAGTTTATTGGGTACCTGGACAGGGGTGTTTCAGCCCCAGCATTTT
cdr3_aa: CASSLLGTWTGVFQPQHF

cdr3_length: 14
clone_size: .
d_call: .
v_call: TRBV29-1
j_call: TRBJ2-1
cdr3_nt: TGCAGCGTTGAACGGGTATCCCTACCGAGTGAGCAGTTCTTC
cdr3_aa: CSVERVSLPSEQFF

cdr3_length: 16
clone_size: few
d_call: TRBD1
v_call: TRBV7-9
j_call: TRBJ2-1
cdr3_nt: TGTGCCAGCAGTGACAGGGACCTTAGCTCCTACAATGAGCAGTTCTTC
cdr3_aa: CASSDRDLSSYNEQFF

cdr3_length: 14
clone_size: few
d_call: .
v_call: TRBV2
j_call: TRBJ2-3
cdr3_nt: TGTGCCAGCTGGGGGGGGCCCCCCTTTGATACGCAGTATTTT
cdr3_aa: CASWGGPPFDTQYF

cdr3_length: 14
clone_size: few
d_call: .
v_call: TRBV3-1
j_call: TRBJ1-1
cdr3_nt: TGTGCCAGCAGCCATAAAGGTATGAGCACTGAAGCTTTCTTT
cdr3_aa: CASSHKGMSTEAFF

cdr3_length: 14
clone_size: few
d_call: TRBD1
v_call: TRBV20-1
j_call: TRBJ1-2
cdr3_nt: TGCAGTGCTAGAGAGTGGCAGGGGGCTGGAGGCTACACCTTC
cdr3_aa: CSAREWQGAGGYTF

cdr3_length: 16
clone_size: few
d_call: TRBD2
v_call: TRBV24-1
j_call: TRBJ2-3
cdr3_nt: TGTGCCACCAGTGATGTGGGACTAGCGGGAACAGATACGCAGTATTTT
cdr3_aa: CATSDVGLAGTDTQYF

cdr3_length: 17
clone_size: .
d_call: TRBD1
v_call: TRBV18
j_call: TRBJ1-2
cdr3_nt: TGTGCCAGCTCACGGACAGGGGGCGTCCCGGTAAACTATGGCTACACCTTC
cdr3_aa: CASSRTGGVPVNYGYTF

cdr3_length: 14
clone_size: .
d_call: TRBD1
v_call: TRBV27
j_call: TRBJ1-5
cdr3_nt: TGTGCCAGCAGTCCTCGACAGGGGGATCAGCCCCAGCATTTT
cdr3_aa: CASSPRQGDQPQHF

cdr3_length: 16
clone_size: medium-sized
d_call: TRBD2
v_call: TRBV20-1
j_call: TRBJ2-4
cdr3_nt: TGCAGTGCTAGAGGGACTAGCGGGAAGGAGGGAAGCATTCAGTACTTC
cdr3_aa: CSARGTSGKEGSIQYF

cdr3_length: 10
clone_size: .
d_call: .
v_call: TRBV21-1
j_call: TRBJ1-5
cdr3_nt: TGTGCCAGCAGGGATCAGCCCCAGCATTTT
cdr3_aa: CASRDQPQHF

cdr3_length: 15
clone_size: few
d_call: .
v_call: TRBV27
j_call: TRBJ1-6
cdr3_nt: TGTGCCAGCAGTTTTACGGGTGAAATAGGGTCACCCCTCCACTTT
cdr3_aa: CASSFTGEIGSPLHF

cdr3_length: 14
clone_size: few
d_call: .
v_call: TRBV27
j_call: TRBJ1-5
cdr3_nt: TGTGCCAGCAGTTTATCGGCCGGGCATCAGCCCCAGCATTTT
cdr3_aa: CASSLSAGHQPQHF

cdr3_length: 14
clone_size: .
d_call: .
v_call: TRBV2
j_call: TRBJ2-5
cdr3_nt: TGTGCCTCCCAGGAGTGGGAGGCCCACGAGACCCAGTACTTC
cdr3_aa: CASQEWEAHETQYF

cdr3_length: 16
clone_size: .
d_call: .
v_call: TRBV2
j_call: TRBJ2-7
cdr3_nt: TGTGCCAGCAGTGAAGAGGGAGCTAGCATCGCCTACGAGCAGTACTTC
cdr3_aa: CASSEEGASIAYEQYF

cdr3_length: 15
clone_size: few
d_call: TRBD1
v_call: TRBV6-6
j_call: TRBJ2-7
cdr3_nt: TGTGCCAGCAGATACCGGGCGACAGGGATCTACGAGCAGTACTTC
cdr3_aa: CASRYRATGIYEQYF

cdr3_length: 16
clone_size: few
d_call: TRBD2
v_call: TRBV7-9
j_call: TRBJ2-5
cdr3_nt: TGTGCCAGCAGCCCAAGGACTAGCGGGAGCAAAGAGACCCAGTACTTC
cdr3_aa: CASSPRTSGSKETQYF

cdr3_length: 14
clone_size: few
d_call: .
v_call: TRBV3-1
j_call: TRBJ1-5
cdr3_nt: TGTGCCAGCAGCGGAGGGAATTCCAATCAGCCCCAGCATTTT
cdr3_aa: CASSGGNSNQPQHF

cdr3_length: 17
clone_size: few
d_call: TRBD2
v_call: TRBV7-2
j_call: TRBJ2-3
cdr3_nt: TGTGCCAGCAGCTTCCGACTAGCGGGAGGGCCGAAAGATACGCAGTATTTT
cdr3_aa: CASSFRLAGGPKDTQYF

cdr3_length: 14
clone_size: few
d_call: TRBD1
v_call: TRBV12-3/TRBV12-4
j_call: TRBJ2-5
cdr3_nt: TGTGCCAGCAGCGGGGGACAGGGGGTGGAGACCCAGTACTTC
cdr3_aa: CASSGGQGVETQYF

cdr3_length: 12
clone_size: few
d_call: .
v_call: TRBV18
j_call: TRBJ2-3
cdr3_nt: TGTGCCAGCTCACGGGTTACAGATACGCAGTATTTT
cdr3_aa: CASSRVTDTQYF

cdr3_length: 13
clone_size: few
d_call: .
v_call: TRBV3-1
j_call: TRBJ1-3
cdr3_nt: TGTGCCAGCGGATACCAGGAAAGAAACACCATATATTTT
cdr3_aa: CASGYQERNTIYF

cdr3_length: 11
clone_size: few
d_call: .
v_call: TRBV28
j_call: TRBJ1-1
cdr3_nt: TGTGCCAGCACGGATGACACTGAAGCTTTCTTT
cdr3_aa: CASTDDTEAFF

cdr3_length: 14
clone_size: .
d_call: .
v_call: TRBV9
j_call: TRBJ2-4
cdr3_nt: TGTGCCAGCAGCGTAGGTACAGTGGAAAACATTCAGTACTTC
cdr3_aa: CASSVGTVENIQYF

cdr3_length: 14
clone_size: many
d_call: TRBD2
v_call: TRBV5-1
j_call: TRBJ2-5
cdr3_nt: TGCGCCAGCAGCTTGTTTAGCGGGCAAGAGACCCAGTACTTC
cdr3_aa: CASSLFSGQETQYF

cdr3_length: 15
clone_size: many
d_call: .
v_call: TRBV6-1
j_call: TRBJ2-7
cdr3_nt: TGTGCCAGCAGAGGGCTGGGGGTCGTACAGTACGAGCAGTACTTC
cdr3_aa: CASRGLGVVQYEQYF

cdr3_length: 14
clone_size: few
d_call: TRBD2
v_call: TRBV7-2
j_call: TRBJ2-7
cdr3_nt: TGTGCCAGCAGCTTAGCCAGCGGGGGGTCCGAGCAGTACTTC
cdr3_aa: CASSLASGGSEQYF

cdr3_length: 13
clone_size: .
d_call: TRBD1
v_call: TRBV7-7
j_call: TRBJ2-1
cdr3_nt: TGTGCCAGCAGCGCGGACAGGCTAAATGAGCAGTTCTTC
cdr3_aa: CASSADRLNEQFF

cdr3_length: 15
clone_size: many
d_call: .
v_call: TRBV12-3/TRBV12-4
j_call: TRBJ2-3
cdr3_nt: TGTGCCAGCTCACCACTGGCAGGGGCCACAGATACGCAGTATTTT
cdr3_aa: CASSPLAGATDTQYF

cdr3_length: 16
clone_size: .
d_call: TRBD2
v_call: TRBV11-2
j_call: TRBJ2-1
cdr3_nt: TGTGCCAGCAGCTTAGTCCTAGCGGGAGTACTGGATGAGCAGTTCTTC
cdr3_aa: CASSLVLAGVLDEQFF

cdr3_length: 16
clone_size: .
d_call: .
v_call: TRBV19
j_call: TRBJ1-6
cdr3_nt: TGTGCCAGTAGCCCCCAGGAGGTCCTCAATAATTCACCCCTCCACTTT
cdr3_aa: CASSPQEVLNNSPLHF

cdr3_length: 12
clone_size: .
d_call: .
v_call: TRBV7-9
j_call: TRBJ2-3
cdr3_nt: TGTGCCAGCAGCCCAAACAGGGACGCGCAGTATTTT
cdr3_aa: CASSPNRDAQYF